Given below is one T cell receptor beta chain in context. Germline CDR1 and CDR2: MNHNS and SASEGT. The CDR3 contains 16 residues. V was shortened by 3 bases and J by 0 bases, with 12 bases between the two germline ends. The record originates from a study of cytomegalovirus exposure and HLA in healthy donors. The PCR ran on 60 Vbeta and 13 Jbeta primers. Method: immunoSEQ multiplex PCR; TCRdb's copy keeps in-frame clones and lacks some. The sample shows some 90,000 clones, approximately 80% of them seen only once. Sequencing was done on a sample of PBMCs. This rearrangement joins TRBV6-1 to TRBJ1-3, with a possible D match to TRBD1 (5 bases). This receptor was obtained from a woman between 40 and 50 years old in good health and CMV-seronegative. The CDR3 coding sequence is TGTGCCAGCAGTGATGGGGTGGGGGGCTCTGGAAACACCATATATTTT. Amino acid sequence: CASSDGVGGSGNTIYF.